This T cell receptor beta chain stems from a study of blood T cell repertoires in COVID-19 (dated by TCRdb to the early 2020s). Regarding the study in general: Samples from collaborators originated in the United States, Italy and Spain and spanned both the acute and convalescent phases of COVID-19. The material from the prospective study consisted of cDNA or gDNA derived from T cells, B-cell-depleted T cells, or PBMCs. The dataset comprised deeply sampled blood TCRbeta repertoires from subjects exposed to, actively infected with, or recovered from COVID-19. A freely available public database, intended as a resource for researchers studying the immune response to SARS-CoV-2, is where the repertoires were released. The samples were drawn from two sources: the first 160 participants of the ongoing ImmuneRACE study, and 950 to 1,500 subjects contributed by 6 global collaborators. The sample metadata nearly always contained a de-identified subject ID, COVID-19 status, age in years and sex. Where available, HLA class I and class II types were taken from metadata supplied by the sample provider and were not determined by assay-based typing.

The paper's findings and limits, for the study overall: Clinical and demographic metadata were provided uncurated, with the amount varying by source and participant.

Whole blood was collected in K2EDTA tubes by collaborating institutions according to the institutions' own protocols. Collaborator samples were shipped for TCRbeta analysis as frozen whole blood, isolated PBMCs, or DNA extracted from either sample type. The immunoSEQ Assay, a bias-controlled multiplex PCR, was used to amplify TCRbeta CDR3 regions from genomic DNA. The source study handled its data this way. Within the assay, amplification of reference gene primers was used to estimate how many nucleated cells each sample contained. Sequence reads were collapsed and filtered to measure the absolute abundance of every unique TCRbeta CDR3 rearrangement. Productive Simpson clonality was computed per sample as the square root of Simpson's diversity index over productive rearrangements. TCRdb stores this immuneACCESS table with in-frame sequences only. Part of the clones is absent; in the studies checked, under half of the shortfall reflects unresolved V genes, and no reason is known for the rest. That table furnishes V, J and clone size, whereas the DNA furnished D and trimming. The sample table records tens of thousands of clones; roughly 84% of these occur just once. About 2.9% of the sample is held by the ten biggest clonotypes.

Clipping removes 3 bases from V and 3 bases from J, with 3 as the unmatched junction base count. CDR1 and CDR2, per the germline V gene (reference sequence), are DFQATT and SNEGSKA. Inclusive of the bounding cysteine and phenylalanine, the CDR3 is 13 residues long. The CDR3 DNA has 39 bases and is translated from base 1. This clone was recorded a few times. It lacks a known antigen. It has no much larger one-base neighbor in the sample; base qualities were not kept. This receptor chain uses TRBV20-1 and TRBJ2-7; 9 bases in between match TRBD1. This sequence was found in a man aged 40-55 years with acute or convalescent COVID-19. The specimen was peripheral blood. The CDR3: CSASGDRDYEQYF. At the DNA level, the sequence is TGCAGTGCTAGTGGGGACAGGGACTACGAGCAGTACTTC.